This T cell receptor beta chain was found in a study of T cell responses to AZD1222 COVID-19 vaccine. The CDR3 is 13 residues long. Germline CDR1 is SGHTA and CDR2 is FQGNSA. V lost 6 bases and J lost 8, with 16 bases in between. TCRdb's table, derived via immunoSEQ multiplex PCR, lists solely in-frame clones and lacks some. The top ten clones hold roughly 10% of a sample with 100,000 to 150,000 clones, 70% to 90% of them seen once. The material was peripheral blood, obtained on day 0 of AZD1222 vaccination. The clonotype was recovered from an adult in good health. The chain combines TRBV7-2 with TRBJ1-1, with no clear D. The CDR3 sequence: CASSIRLVTEAFF. CDR3 in DNA: TGTGCCAGCAGTATAAGGCTTGTTACGGAAGCTTTCTTT.